The 30 T cell receptor beta chains in this list originate from one sample, sequenced in a study of CD8+ T cells in alopecia areata. Reverse transcription of extracted RNA yielded cDNA, which provided the sequencing template. Assay used: immunoSEQ multiplex PCR; TCRdb lists only in-frame clones, some missing. The table shows around 200,000 clones, with roughly 60% occurring only once. The source material was CD4+ T cells sorted from blood, sampled at week 0. Receptor source: a human donor with alopecia areata.

This clone has more than one count but fewer than ten. Different DNA sequences within this sample yield the same CDR3. The V call is TRBV29-1, the J call TRBJ2-2; D gene uncertain. The CDR3 extends over 11 amino acids. Germline-derived CDR1 and CDR2 are SQVTM and ANQGSEA. The CDR3 sequence: CSVTNTGELFF. In DNA form, the CDR3 reads TGCAGTGTGACTAACACCGGGGAGCTGTTTTTT.

This clone came up a few times. The chain couples TRBV4-3 to TRBJ1-6; no clear D. The CDR3 spans 14 residues. Germline V gene lookup returns CDR1 LGHNA and CDR2 YSLEER. Trimming took 5 bases from V and 8 from J, leaving 13 bases between them. CDR3 nucleotide sequence: TGCGCCAGCAGCGGTCGGGCCTGGGATTCACCCCTCCACTTT. It specifies CASSGRAWDSPLHF.

The J gene is TRBJ2-1, the V gene TRBV30; 9 bases match TRBD1. The CDR3 runs 15 residues. V trimming: 0 bases; J trimming: 7 bases; junction bases outside the gene matches: 7. Germline CDR1 is GTSNPN and CDR2 is SVGIG (reference sequence). CDR3 sequence reads: CAWSVGTGQWNEQFF. Written as DNA, the CDR3 is TGTGCCTGGAGTGTCGGGACAGGGCAATGGAATGAGCAGTTCTTC. The full variable domain, completed using reference TRBV30 and TRBJ2-1, is SQTIHQWPATLVQPVGSPLSLECTVEGTSNPNLYWYRQAAGRGLQLLFYSVGIGQISSEVPQNLSASRPQDRQFILSSKKLLLSDSGFYLCAWSVGTGQWNEQFFGPGTRLTVL.

This clone came up a few times. This sequence joins TRBV29-1 and TRBJ1-3; D unresolved. Germline V gene lookup returns CDR1 SQVTM and CDR2 ANQGSEA. The CDR3 contains 12 residues. V was shortened by 4 bases and J by 4 bases, with 8 bases between the two germline ends. This CDR3 is CSVAEGGNTIYF. CDR3 DNA sequence: TGCAGCGTTGCAGAAGGAGGAAACACCATATATTTT.

The rearrangement links TRBV30 to TRBJ1-6, with a weak D call TRBD1 (6 bases). Between the trimmed V and J ends, which lost 0 bases and 8 bases, there was a span of 14 bases. The CDR3 loop spans 15 amino acids. CDR1 GTSNPN and CDR2 SVGIG come from the germline V gene (reference sequence). The CDR3 nucleotides are TGTGCCTGGAGTGTACAGGGTGTCGATCATTCACCCCTCCACTTT. It yields the protein CAWSVQGVDHSPLHF.

This chain links TRBV25-1 with TRBJ2-1; 11 bases are a match to TRBD2. Germline assignment: CDR1 MGHDK and CDR2 SYGVNS. The CDR3 spans 15 residues. The J segment lost 4 bases and the V segment lost 2 bases, leaving 1 base of the junction unmatched. The CDR3 loop reads CASSELAGGYNEQFF. The CDR3 DNA follows: TGTGCCAGCAGTGAACTAGCGGGGGGATACAATGAGCAGTTCTTC.

V and J are TRBV29-1 and TRBJ1-5; D may be TRBD1 (5 bases). Looked up from germline, CDR1 is SQVTM and CDR2 is ANQGSEA. The CDR3 length is 16 residues. Trimming pared 3 bases from V and 0 bases from J, leaving 15 bases between. DNA of the CDR3: TGCAGCGTTGATACGGGAGACAGAGCTAGCAATCAGCCCCAGCATTTT. It encodes CSVDTGDRASNQPQHF.

The J gene is TRBJ2-7, the V gene TRBV29-1, with a possible D match to TRBD2 (5 bases). Deletions cut 6 bases from V and 1 base from J, with 10 bases between. CDR3 length: 12 residues. Looked up from germline, CDR1 is SQVTM and CDR2 is ANQGSEA. In DNA, the CDR3 is TGCAGCGTAGGAAGGGAGTCCTACGAGCAGTACTTC. Translation: CSVGRESYEQYF.

The V and J genes are TRBV14 and TRBJ1-1, with TRBD1 matching over 12 bases. The CDR3 consists of 15 residues. With V trimmed by 4 bases and J by 4 bases, 4 bases remained unmatched. Germline values: CDR1 SGHDN, CDR2 FVKESK. The CDR3 spells CASSRDRGLSTEAFF. CDR3 sequence (DNA): TGTGCCAGCAGCCGGGACAGGGGGCTGAGCACTGAAGCTTTCTTT.

This clone was detected only a few times. The CDR3 sequence: CATSRDWGRGSYNEQFF. The CDR3 bases are TGTGCCACCAGCAGAGATTGGGGCAGGGGTTCCTACAATGAGCAGTTCTTC. The gene calls are TRBV15 and TRBJ2-1, with a weak D call TRBD1 (6 bases). The germline CDR1 and CDR2 sequences are LNHNV and YYDKDF (reference sequence). CDR3 length: 17 amino acids. Trimming took off 0 bases at V and 1 base at J, with 13 bases between the two ends.

The V and J genes are TRBV29-1 and TRBJ1-2; D unresolved. This CDR3 region has 10 residues. Trimming pared 6 bases from V and 9 bases from J, leaving 11 bases between. Germline loops: CDR1 SQVTM, CDR2 ANQGSEA. The DNA of the CDR3 is TGCAGCGTCGGGAGGGAAAGCTACACCTTC. This codes for CSVGRESYTF.

The chain has TRBV6-1 and TRBJ2-7; D ambiguous. The germline V and J ends were trimmed by 4 bases and 4 bases, with 17 bases remaining between them. Germline CDR1 is MNHNS and CDR2 is SASEGT. There are 15 residues in the CDR3. In DNA, the CDR3 is TGTGCCAGCAGTGCCCCGGTCCTGTCCCTTTACGAGCAGTACTTC. Translation gives CASSAPVLSLYEQYF.

The chain uses TRBV11-1 and TRBJ1-6; D perhaps matches TRBD1 (6 bases). Germline V gene data show CDR1 as SGHAT and CDR2 as FQDESV (reference sequence). Between the trimmed V and J ends, which lost 1 base and 10 bases, there was a span of 11 bases. There are 14 residues in the CDR3. DNA of the CDR3: TGTGCCAGCAGCTTAGAACAGGGAAGATCACCCCTCCACTTT. Its translation is CASSLEQGRSPLHF.

The chain joins TRBV2 to TRBJ1-1, with a weak D call TRBD1 (5 bases). Germline values: CDR1 SNHLY, CDR2 FYNNEI. Trimming took 5 bases from V and 1 from J, leaving 8 bases between them. The CDR3 loop spans 13 amino acids. CDR3 DNA: TGTGCCAGCAGTAACCAGGGGAACACTGAAGCTTTCTTT. It codes for CASSNQGNTEAFF.

This clone was detected only a few times. This chain joins TRBV30 and TRBJ1-1; 10 positions agree with TRBD1. Germline CDR1 GTSNPN, CDR2 SVGIG (reference sequence). J lost 11 bases, V lost 0 bases, and 3 bases had no gene match. The CDR3 extends over 12 amino acids. CDR3 sequence reads: CAWSVTGGNAFF. In nucleotides, the CDR3 is TGTGCCTGGAGTGTGACAGGGGGCAATGCTTTCTTT.

This chain joins TRBV19 and TRBJ1-1; no clear D gene. Germline-derived CDR1 and CDR2 are LNHDA and SQIVND (reference sequence). CDR3 length: 13 residues. The V and J ends lost 4 bases and 5 bases respectively, with 11 bases between them. The chain's CDR3 is CASSTLSVTEAFF. Written as DNA, the CDR3 is TGTGCCAGTAGTACCCTCAGTGTAACTGAAGCTTTCTTT.

This clone was seen a handful of times. V and J are TRBV15 and TRBJ2-2; 10 positions match TRBD2. CDR1 is LNHNV, CDR2 YYDKDF, per germline (reference sequence). The CDR3 runs to 16 residues. V trimming: 8 bases; J trimming: 3 bases; junction bases outside the gene matches: 9. The DNA of the CDR3 is TGTGCCACCCACTCCGGGACTAGCGCTGACACCGGGGAGCTGTTTTTT. Its translation is CATHSGTSADTGELFF.

The chain recombines TRBV29-1 with TRBJ2-3, with a weak D call TRBD1 (5 bases). V was cut by 8 bases and J by 2 bases, with 14 bases left in between. Germline V lookup: CDR1 SQVTM, CDR2 ANQGSEA. This CDR3 is 13 amino acids long. This CDR3 reads CSTRQLLTDTQYF. The CDR3 DNA reads TGCAGCACCCGACAGCTTCTCACAGATACGCAGTATTTT.

This chain joins TRBV30 and TRBJ2-7; TRBD1 matches at 7 bases. In germline, CDR1 is GTSNPN, CDR2 SVGIG (reference sequence). Trimming removed 6 bases from V and 3 bases from J; junction bases left unmatched: 5. There are 12 residues in the CDR3. The CDR3 here is CACNRGSYEQYF. The CDR3 DNA reads as TGTGCCTGCAACAGGGGAAGCTACGAGCAGTACTTC.

This chain connects TRBV30 to TRBJ2-2, with D hard to call. Germline V gene sequence: CDR1 GTSNPN, CDR2 SVGIG (reference sequence). The CDR3 is 13 amino acids. V was trimmed by 1 base and J by 6 bases, leaving 9 bases between them. Written as DNA, the CDR3 is TGTGCCTGGAGTGCCCAGACCGCCGGGGAGCTGTTTTTT. Its translation: CAWSAQTAGELFF.

The chain joins TRBV6-4 to TRBJ2-3; a possible D gene is TRBD2 (7 bases). This CDR3 comprises 14 residues. Per the germline V gene, CDR1 is MRHNA and CDR2 is SNTAGT. The V gene lost 3 bases and the J gene lost 6 bases, with 13 bases spanning the gap. The DNA of the CDR3 is TGTGCCAGCAGTGAGGGGGGGCCAAGTGATACGCAGTATTTT. This encodes CASSEGGPSDTQYF.

The V call is TRBV5-1, the J call TRBJ1-2; the match to TRBD1 covers 7 bases. The CDR3 extends over 15 amino acids. Germline CDR1 reads SGHRS; CDR2 reads YFSETQ. Losses at the gene ends were 2 bases for V and 3 bases for J; bases not matched to a gene: 7. The CDR3 DNA follows: TGCGCCAGCAGCTTAACAGGGGCGAGTGACTATGGCTACACCTTC. Amino acids: CASSLTGASDYGYTF.

The rearrangement joins TRBV11-2 to TRBJ2-1; maybe TRBD2 (5 bases). The CDR3 runs 14 residues. V dropped 0 bases and J dropped 9 bases, with 12 bases sitting between them. Germline V gene lookup returns CDR1 SGHAT and CDR2 FQNNGV. The CDR3 region is CASSLDLRRTEQFF. The CDR3 region has the DNA TGTGCCAGCAGCTTAGATCTTCGGAGGACTGAGCAGTTCTTC. Full variable domain (remainder filled in from reference TRBV11-2 and TRBJ2-1): EAGVAQSPRYKIIEKRQSVAFWCNPISGHATLYWYQQILGQGPKLLIQFQNNGVVDDSQLPKDRFSAERLKGVDSTLKIQPAKLEDSAVYLCASSLDLRRTEQFFGPGTRLTVL.

The chain links TRBV27 to TRBJ1-5, with a possible D match to TRBD1 (5 bases). CDR3 length: 15 residues. Trimming pared 6 bases from V and 4 bases from J, leaving 16 bases between. Germline values: CDR1 MNHEY, CDR2 SMNVEV (reference sequence). The CDR3 spells CASRFSGDFNQPQHF. The CDR3 region has the DNA TGTGCCAGCAGGTTCAGTGGGGACTTTAATCAGCCCCAGCATTTT.

The J gene is TRBJ2-2, the V gene TRBV29-1; D may be TRBD1 (5 bases). The CDR3 contains 16 residues. Germline CDR1 SQVTM, CDR2 ANQGSEA. Trimming took off 2 bases at V and 5 bases at J, with 18 bases between the two ends. The CDR3 here is CSVEHQGEFGTGELFF. The CDR3 nucleotides are TGCAGCGTTGAACACCAGGGCGAGTTTGGAACCGGGGAGCTGTTTTTT.

The chain links TRBV29-1 to TRBJ1-2; no clear D. Trimming took off 7 bases at V and 4 bases at J, with 10 bases between the two ends. CDR1 is SQVTM, CDR2 ANQGSEA, per germline. This CDR3 spans 11 amino acids. Written as DNA, the CDR3 is TGCAGCGCCGAGTCGGCCTATGGCTACACCTTC. Residues: CSAESAYGYTF.

This clone turned up a few times. The chain carries TRBV4-3 and TRBJ2-3; possibly TRBD1 or TRBD2 for D (6 bases each). Germline values: CDR1 LGHNA, CDR2 YSLEER. Trimming stripped 1 base from V and 3 bases from J, with 17 bases between. This CDR3 contains 17 residues. The CDR3 DNA reads as TGCGCCAGCAGCCAAGGGACGGGGGCGCAGGGTACAGATACGCAGTATTTT. This sequence encodes CASSQGTGAQGTDTQYF.

V usage is TRBV4-3 and J usage is TRBJ1-6, with 8 bases identical to TRBD1. Per germline, CDR1 LGHNA and CDR2 YSLEER. V shed 0 bases and J 10 bases; nucleotides not matched to a gene: 5. This CDR3 comprises 15 residues. The CDR3 region has the DNA TGCGCCAGCAGCCAAGATCCCGGGGACAGGTCACCCCTCCACTTT. Translating gives CASSQDPGDRSPLHF.

This clone occurred a few times. The chain uses TRBV4-3 and TRBJ1-4; perhaps TRBD1 as D (5 bases). V was shortened by 1 base and J by 3 bases, with 15 bases between the two germline ends. This CDR3 is 17 amino acids long. From germline, CDR1 is LGHNA and CDR2 YSLEER. The CDR3: CASSQGPAGPSNEKLFF. The CDR3 DNA sequence: TGCGCCAGCAGCCAAGGACCGGCGGGGCCGTCTAATGAAAAACTGTTTTTT.

This clone came up a few times. This chain joins TRBV2 and TRBJ2-5; a weak D match, TRBD1 (6 bases). Germline loops: CDR1 SNHLY, CDR2 FYNNEI. The CDR3 runs 13 residues. Trimming removed 8 bases at V and 4 bases at J, with 14 bases between. CDR3 protein: CASREQGRETQYF. The CDR3 DNA reads TGTGCCAGCCGAGAGCAGGGGCGAGAGACCCAGTACTTC. The full variable domain, with the rest looked up from reference TRBV2 and TRBJ2-5, is EPEVTQTPSHQVTQMGQEVILRCVPISNHLYFYWYRQILGQKVEFLVSFYNNEISEKSEIFDDQFSVERPDGSNFTLKIRSTKLEDSAMYFCASREQGRETQYFGPGTRLLVL.